This T cell receptor beta chain was captured in a study of CD8+CD57+ T cells in acquired aplastic anemia. Between the trimmed V and J ends, which lost 3 bases and 4 bases, there was a span of 15 bases. The CDR3 sequence is 14 residues long. Germline V gene sequence: CDR1 SQVTM, CDR2 ANQGSEA. Genomic DNA, the template, was used for profiling of the TCR beta VDJ and CDR3. In TCRdb, the reads were re-called with MiXCR into one record per CDR3 protein. This table has some 180,000 distinct CDR3 sequences, approximately 49% appearing once. The TCR sequence derives from a human donor in good health. The sample comprised sorted CD4+, CD8+, or CD8+CD57+ T cells (not recorded which) from PBMCs. The chain has TRBV29-1 and TRBJ1-2; possibly TRBD1 for D (6 bases). Written as DNA, the CDR3 is TGCAGCGTTGATGACAGGCTCCAGGGCTATGGCTACACCTTC. It codes for CSVDDRLQGYGYTF.